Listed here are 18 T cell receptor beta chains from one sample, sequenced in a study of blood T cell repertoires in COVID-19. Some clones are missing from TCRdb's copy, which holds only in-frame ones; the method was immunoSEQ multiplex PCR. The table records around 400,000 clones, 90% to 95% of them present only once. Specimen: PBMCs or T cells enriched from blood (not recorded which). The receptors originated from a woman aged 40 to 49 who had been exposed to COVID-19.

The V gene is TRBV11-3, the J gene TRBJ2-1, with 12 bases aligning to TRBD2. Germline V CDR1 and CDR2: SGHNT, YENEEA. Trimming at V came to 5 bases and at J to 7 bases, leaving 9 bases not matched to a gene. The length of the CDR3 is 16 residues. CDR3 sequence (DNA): TGTGCCAGCAGCACACTAGCGGGAGGTCCCGGGAATGAGCAGTTCTTC. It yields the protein CASSTLAGGPGNEQFF.

CDR3 loop: CASSPGGDTGELFF. The CDR3 nucleotides are TGCGCCAGCAGCCCAGGAGGGGACACCGGGGAGCTGTTTTTT. This rearrangement joins TRBV5-1 to TRBJ2-2; a weak D match, TRBD2 (6 bases). V was pared by 4 bases and J by 3 bases, with 10 bases between. Germline CDR1 and CDR2: SGHRS and YFSETQ. CDR3 length: 14 residues. Full variable domain (missing parts from reference TRBV5-1 and TRBJ2-2): KAGVTQTPRYLIKTRGQQVTLSCSPISGHRSVSWYQQTPGQGLQFLFEYFSETQRNKGNFPGRFSGRQFSNSRSEMNVSTLELGDSALYLCASSPGGDTGELFFGEGSRLTVL.

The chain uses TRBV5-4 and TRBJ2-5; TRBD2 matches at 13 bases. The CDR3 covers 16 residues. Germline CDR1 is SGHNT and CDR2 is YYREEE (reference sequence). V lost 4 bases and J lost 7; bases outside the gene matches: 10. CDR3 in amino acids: CASSLETSGGAGTQYF. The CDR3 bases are TGTGCCAGCAGCCTGGAAACTAGCGGGGGGGCAGGGACCCAGTACTTC.

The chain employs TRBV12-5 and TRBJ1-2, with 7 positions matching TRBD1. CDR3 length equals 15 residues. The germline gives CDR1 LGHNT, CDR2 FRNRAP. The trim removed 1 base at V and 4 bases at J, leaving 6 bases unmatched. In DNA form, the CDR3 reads TGTGCTAGTGGTTTGGGCTCGACAGGGTTCTATGGCTACACCTTC. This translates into CASGLGSTGFYGYTF.

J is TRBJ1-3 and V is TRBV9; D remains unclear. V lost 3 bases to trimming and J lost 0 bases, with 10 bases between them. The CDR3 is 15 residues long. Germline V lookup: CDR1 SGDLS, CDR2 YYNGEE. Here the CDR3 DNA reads TGTGCCAGCAGCGGGGCAGGCGTCTCTGGAAACACCATATATTTT. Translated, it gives CASSGAGVSGNTIYF.

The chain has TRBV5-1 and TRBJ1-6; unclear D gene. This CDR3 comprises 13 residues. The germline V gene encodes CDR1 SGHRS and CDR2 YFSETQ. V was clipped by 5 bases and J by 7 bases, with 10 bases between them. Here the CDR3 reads CASRSDWNSPLHF. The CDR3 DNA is TGCGCCAGCAGATCGGACTGGAATTCACCCCTCCACTTT.

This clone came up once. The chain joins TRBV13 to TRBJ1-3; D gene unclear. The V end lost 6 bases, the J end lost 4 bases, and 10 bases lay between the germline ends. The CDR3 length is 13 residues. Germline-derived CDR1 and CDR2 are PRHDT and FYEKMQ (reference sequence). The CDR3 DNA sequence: TGTGCCAGCAGACAAGTTGCAGGAAACACCATATATTTT. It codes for CASRQVAGNTIYF.

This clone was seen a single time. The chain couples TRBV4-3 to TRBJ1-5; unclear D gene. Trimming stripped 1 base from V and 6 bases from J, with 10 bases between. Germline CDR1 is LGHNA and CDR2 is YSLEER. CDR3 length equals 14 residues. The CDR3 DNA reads TGCGCCAGCAGCCAAGTCGCGGGATCTCAGCCCCAGCATTTT. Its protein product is CASSQVAGSQPQHF.

The CDR3 bases are TGTGCCAGCAGCGTCCAGGGTAACACTGAAGCTTTCTTT. Translated, it gives CASSVQGNTEAFF. This sequence joins TRBV9 and TRBJ1-1; a possible D gene is TRBD1 (5 bases). Germline CDR1 SGDLS, CDR2 YYNGEE. The CDR3 covers 13 residues. V lost 2 bases to trimming and J lost 2 bases, with 7 bases between them.

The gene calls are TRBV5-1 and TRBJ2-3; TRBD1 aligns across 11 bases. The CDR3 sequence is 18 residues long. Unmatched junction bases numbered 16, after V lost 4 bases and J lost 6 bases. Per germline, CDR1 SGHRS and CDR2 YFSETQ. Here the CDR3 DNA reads TGCGCCAGCAGCCCCAGCGGGACAGGGGGTGGGAGAAGGGATACGCAGTATTTT. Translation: CASSPSGTGGGRRDTQYF.

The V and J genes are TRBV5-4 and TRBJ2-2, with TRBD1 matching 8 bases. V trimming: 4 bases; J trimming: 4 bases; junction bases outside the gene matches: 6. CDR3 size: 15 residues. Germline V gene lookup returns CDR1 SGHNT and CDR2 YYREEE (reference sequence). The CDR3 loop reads CASSRTGSGTGELFF. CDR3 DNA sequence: TGTGCCAGCAGCCGGACAGGGTCCGGCACCGGGGAGCTGTTTTTT. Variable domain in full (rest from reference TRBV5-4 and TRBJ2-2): ETGVTQSPTHLIKTRGQQVTLRCSSQSGHNTVSWYQQALGQGPQFIFQYYREEENGRGNFPPRFSGLQFPNYSSELNVNALELDDSALYLCASSRTGSGTGELFFGEGSRLTVL.

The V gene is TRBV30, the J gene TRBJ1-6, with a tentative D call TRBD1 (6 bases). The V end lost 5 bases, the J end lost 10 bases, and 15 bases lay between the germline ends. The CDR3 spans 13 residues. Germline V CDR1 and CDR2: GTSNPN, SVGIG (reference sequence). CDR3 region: CAWSGQIKSPLHF. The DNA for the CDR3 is TGTGCCTGGTCTGGACAGATAAAGTCACCCCTCCACTTT.

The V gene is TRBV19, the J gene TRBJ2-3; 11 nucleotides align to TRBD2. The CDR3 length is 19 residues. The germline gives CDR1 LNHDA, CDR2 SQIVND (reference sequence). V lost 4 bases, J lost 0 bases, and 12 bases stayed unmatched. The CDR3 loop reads CASSNPPKVAGGSTDTQYF. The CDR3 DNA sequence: TGTGCCAGTAGTAACCCCCCTAAGGTAGCGGGAGGGAGCACAGATACGCAGTATTTT.

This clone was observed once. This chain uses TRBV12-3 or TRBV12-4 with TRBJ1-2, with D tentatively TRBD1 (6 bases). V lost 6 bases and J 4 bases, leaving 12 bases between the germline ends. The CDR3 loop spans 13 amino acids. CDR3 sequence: CASSRTGFYGYTF. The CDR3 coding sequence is TGTGCCAGCAGCAGAACAGGGTTCTATGGCTACACCTTC.

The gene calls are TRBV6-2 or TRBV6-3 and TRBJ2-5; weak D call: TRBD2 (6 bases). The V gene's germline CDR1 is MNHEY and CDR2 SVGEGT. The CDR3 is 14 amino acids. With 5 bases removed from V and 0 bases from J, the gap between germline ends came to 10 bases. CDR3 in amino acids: CASSPAGNQETQYF. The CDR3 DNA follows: TGTGCCAGCAGTCCGGCGGGGAACCAAGAGACCCAGTACTTC.

CDR3 loop: CSVAWTGQETQYF. CDR3 bases: TGCAGCGTTGCCTGGACAGGCCAAGAGACCCAGTACTTC. The rearrangement uses TRBV29-1 and TRBJ2-5; TRBD1 matches at 7 bases. The CDR3 spans 13 residues. V dropped 4 bases and J dropped 1; count of bases not matched to a gene: 3. Germline V gives CDR1 SQVTM, CDR2 ANQGSEA.

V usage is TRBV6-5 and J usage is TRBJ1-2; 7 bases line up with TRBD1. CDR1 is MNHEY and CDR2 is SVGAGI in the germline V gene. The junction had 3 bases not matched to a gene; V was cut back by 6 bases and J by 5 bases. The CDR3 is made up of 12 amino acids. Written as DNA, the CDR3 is TGTGCCAGCAGCCAGACAGGGTATGGCTACACCTTC. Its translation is CASSQTGYGYTF.

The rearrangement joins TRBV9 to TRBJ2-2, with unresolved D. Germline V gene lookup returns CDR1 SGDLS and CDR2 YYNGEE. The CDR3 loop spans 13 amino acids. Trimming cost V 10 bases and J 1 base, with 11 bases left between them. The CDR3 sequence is CASQAENTGELFF. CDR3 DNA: TGTGCCTCGCAGGCAGAGAACACCGGGGAGCTGTTTTTT.